This T cell receptor (beta chain) was identified during a study of T cells in Graves' hyperthyroidism and ophthalmopathy. Findings and caveats of the study: Ophthalmopathy onset followed model prediction by a median about six months.

For Graves' hyperthyroidism to be stable, ophthalmopathy could not progress within 18 months. A patient was excluded if there was uncontrolled infection, other autoimmune disease, pregnancy or lactation. RNA transcripts were the template for amplifying TCR beta CDR3 regions. A first-round RT-PCR of the TCR CDR3 used the HTBI primer set. MiXCR, run by TCRdb on the multiplex PCR reads, gives a single entry per CDR3 protein. This table holds about 400,000 distinct CDR3 sequences, approximately 14% found once. Turning to this clonotype: Its antigen is not identified.

Germline V gene sequence: CDR1 MNHEY, CDR2 SVGEGT. The CDR3 loop spans 13 amino acids. V was clipped by 4 bases and J by 3 bases, with 10 bases between them. The sequence came from a young woman with Graves' hyperthyroidism. The chain uses TRBV6-2 or TRBV6-3 and TRBJ2-7, with D uncertain. Source material: blood. In DNA form, the CDR3 reads TGTGCCAGCAGTTTAGTCGTTGACTACGAGCAGTACTTC. Amino acid sequence: CASSLVVDYEQYF.